The rows below give T cell receptor beta chains drawn from one sample of a study of T cell clones after liver transplantation. Only in-frame clones appear in the TCRdb table, and some are missing; sequencing was by immunoSEQ multiplex PCR. The sample contains 15,000 to 20,000 clones, more than 75% of which appear only once. The starting material was CD8+ T cells from blood, obtained around 50 months after liver transplant. These TCRs come from a human patient who received a liver transplant. Part of the T cells may come from the graft donor. The conserved cysteine and the conserved F or W are not part of the CDR3 here.

cdr3_length	j_call	v_call	cdr3_aa
13	TRBJ1-1	TRBV5-4	ASSLNRMMNTEAF
14	TRBJ1-1	TRBV2	ASSDRGAVSVTEAF
11	TRBJ2-3	TRBV6-5	ASSYSTLDTQY
13	TRBJ2-1	TRBV27	ASSSGGAEYNEQF
15	TRBJ2-3	TRBV27	ASRRLAGGPVTDTQY
12	TRBJ2-7	TRBV10-2	ASYPGLGDYEQY
16	TRBJ1-3	TRBV9	ASSPFRTATLSGNTIY
13	TRBJ2-5	TRBV10-3	AISESGGAGETQY
11	TRBJ2-6	TRBV5-1	ASGGPGANVLT
11	TRBJ1-1	TRBV7-3	ASGSGVGTEAF
13	TRBJ1-1	TRBV2	ASSENRQDNSEAF
13	TRBJ1-2	TRBV4-3	ASSQVISQVYGYT
13	TRBJ2-7	TRBV6-5	ASSFTSGASYEQY
13	TRBJ2-1	TRBV9	ASSVVGVSYNEQF
13	TRBJ2-5	TRBV4-3	ASSQGAGRGETQY
12	TRBJ1-5	TRBV4-1	ASRPGAGNQPQH
11	TRBJ2-2	TRBV7-3	ASSWGGTGELF
14	TRBJ2-3	TRBV28	ASEMGTGGPQDTQY
12	TRBJ2-7	TRBV27	ASSLSQRSHEQY
9	TRBJ2-7	TRBV7-9	ASSLGDEQY
13	TRBJ2-3	TRBV7-8	ASSYRDRVTDTQY
13	TRBJ2-2	TRBV27	ASRPGTGVHGELF
13	TRBJ2-5	TRBV18	ASSLAGGPLETQY
12	TRBJ2-2	TRBV9	ASSARGATGELF
16	TRBJ2-7	TRBV5-5	ASSLEPPRRDTSGEQY
13	TRBJ2-5	TRBV7-3	ASSLNGGVLETQY